What follows are 23 T cell receptor beta chains derived from one specimen sequenced in a study of blood T cell repertoires in COVID-19. Assay used: immunoSEQ multiplex PCR; TCRdb lists only in-frame clones, some missing. The sample contains some 74,000 clones, about 72% of which appear only once. The sample comprised peripheral blood. The receptors come from a man aged 70-80 years with active or convalescent COVID-19.

This clone was counted a single time. V is TRBV30 and J is TRBJ1-3, with 8 bases that match TRBD1. The germline CDR1 and CDR2 sequences are GTSNPN and SVGIG (reference sequence). This CDR3 is 15 amino acids long. J gave up 0 bases and V 5 bases, and 6 bases lay outside the gene matches. The DNA of the CDR3 is TGTGCCTGGGCTACAGGGGGTTACTCTGGAAACACCATATATTTT. It specifies CAWATGGYSGNTIYF.

The chain links TRBV5-1 to TRBJ1-2; 8 positions match TRBD1. This CDR3 has 15 amino acids. CDR1 and CDR2 (germline): SGHRS, YFSETQ. V was pared by 7 bases and J by 4 bases, with 12 bases of the junction left unmatched. In nucleotides, the CDR3 is TGCGCCAGCCATCAAAATCAGGGGGCGAGCTATGGCTACACCTTC. It specifies CASHQNQGASYGYTF.

This clone was detected only a few times. This chain connects TRBV2 to TRBJ2-5; 8 positions match TRBD1. CDR1 and CDR2 (germline): SNHLY, FYNNEI. The CDR3 extends over 13 amino acids. The ends lost 11 bases at V and 5 bases at J; junction bases unmatched: 10. In nucleotides, the CDR3 is TGTGCCGGCCGGATGGACAGGGCGGAGACCCAGTACTTC. Translating gives CAGRMDRAETQYF.

The chain couples TRBV6-6 to TRBJ2-2, with TRBD1 identical over 10 bases. The CDR3 totals 17 residues. Trimming at V came to 5 bases and at J to 2 bases, leaving 8 bases not matched to a gene. Germline CDR1 reads MNHNY; CDR2 reads SVGAGI (reference sequence). CDR3 sequence (DNA): TGTGCCAGCAGTCGATCACGGACAGGGGGTAACACCGGGGAGCTGTTTTTT. This gives the protein CASSRSRTGGNTGELFF.

The CDR3 reads CASSPRVGSSYEQYF. The CDR3 nucleotides are TGCGCCAGCAGCCCCCGAGTTGGGAGCTCCTACGAGCAGTACTTC. The chain is built from TRBV5-1 and TRBJ2-7, with a weak D call TRBD2 (5 bases). Germline V gene sequence: CDR1 SGHRS, CDR2 YFSETQ. CDR3 size: 15 residues. Trimming left V 4 bases short and J 0 bases short, with 14 bases between.

The chain combines TRBV6-5 with TRBJ2-7; 7 bases are a match to TRBD1. Germline-derived CDR1 and CDR2 are MNHEY and SVGAGI. CDR3 length equals 13 residues. V dropped 9 bases and J dropped 2; count of bases not matched to a gene: 7. The CDR3 DNA follows: TGTGCCAGTGGGGACAGACAAACCTACGAGCAGTACTTC. Translation gives CASGDRQTYEQYF.

This chain uses TRBV6-5 with TRBJ1-2; D uncertain. Germline V gene sequence: CDR1 MNHEY, CDR2 SVGAGI. There are 15 residues in the CDR3. The ends were cut back, 2 bases at V and 5 bases at J, with 15 bases in the middle. Here the CDR3 reads CASSYEGTGSYGYTF. Here the CDR3 DNA reads TGTGCCAGCAGTTACGAAGGAACGGGGTCGTATGGCTACACCTTC.

J is TRBJ1-1 and V is TRBV7-3; TRBD1 is a possible D gene (6 bases). The length of the CDR3 is 13 residues. Trimming took off 2 bases at V and 3 bases at J, with 7 bases between the two ends. Germline V lookup: CDR1 SGHTA, CDR2 FQGTGA. Here the CDR3 reads CASSLAGDTEAFF. The CDR3 bases are TGTGCCAGCAGCTTAGCAGGGGACACTGAAGCTTTCTTT. The entire variable domain, with the rest obtained from reference TRBV7-3 and TRBJ1-1, is as follows: GAGVSQTPSNKVTEKGKYVELRCDPISGHTALYWYRQSLGQGPEFLIYFQGTGAADDSGLPNDRFFAVRPEGSVSTLKIQRTERGDSAVYLCASSLAGDTEAFFGQGTRLTVV.

This clone was observed once. The chain links TRBV7-9 to TRBJ2-2; D is perhaps TRBD2 (5 bases). In germline, CDR1 is SEHNR, CDR2 FQNEAQ (reference sequence). V was cut by 5 bases and J by 4 bases, with 11 bases left in between. The CDR3 spans 14 residues. CDR3 in amino acids: CASSALGITGELFF. As DNA, the CDR3 is TGTGCCAGCAGCGCCCTCGGGATCACCGGGGAGCTGTTTTTT.

The rearrangement links TRBV9 to TRBJ2-5; D is unclear. The CDR3 has 14 amino acids. CDR1 and CDR2 from the germline V gene are SGDLS and YYNGEE. Deletions cut 0 bases from V and 6 bases from J, with 12 bases between. DNA for the CDR3: TGTGCCAGCAGCGTAGATGGCTCTCTTCAGACCCAGTACTTC. Translated, it gives CASSVDGSLQTQYF.

V usage is TRBV7-6 and J usage is TRBJ2-5, with 7 bases aligning to TRBD1. Trimming took 2 bases from V and 0 from J; bases not matched to a gene: 3. The CDR3 contains 15 residues. Germline CDR1 is SGHVS and CDR2 is FNYEAQ. CDR3 coding DNA: TGTGCCAGCAGCTTATGGGGACAGAACCAAGAGACCCAGTACTTC. Amino acid sequence: CASSLWGQNQETQYF. Full variable domain (remainder filled in from reference TRBV7-6 and TRBJ2-5): GAGVSQSPRYKVTKRGQDVALRCDPISGHVSLYWYRQALGQGPEFLTYFNYEAQQDKSGLPNDRFSAERPEGSISTLTIQRTEQRDSAMYRCASSLWGQNQETQYFGPGTRLLVL.

The genes are TRBV28 and TRBJ2-5; 7 nucleotides agree with TRBD1. Germline V lookup: CDR1 MDHEN, CDR2 SYDVKM. CDR3 length: 15 amino acids. The V and J ends lost 4 bases and 0 bases, in that order; junction bases with no gene match: 5. The CDR3 reads CASSWMTGYQETQYF. CDR3 DNA sequence: TGTGCCAGCAGTTGGATGACAGGGTACCAAGAGACCCAGTACTTC.

The chain recombines TRBV3-1 (or the pseudogene TRBV3-2) with TRBJ1-6; tentatively, D is TRBD1 (6 bases). The CDR3 loop spans 16 amino acids. Germline-derived CDR1 and CDR2 are LGHDT and YNNKEL (reference sequence). The germline V and J ends were trimmed by 5 bases and 8 bases, with 19 bases remaining between them. CDR3 sequence (DNA): TGTGCCAGCAGCTCCTACGCCAGGGGCTGGGATTCACCCCTCCACTTT. Translated, it gives CASSSYARGWDSPLHF.

The chain's CDR3 is CATSSYPGVGVPDTQYF. The CDR3 nucleotides read TGTGCCACCAGCAGTTATCCGGGGGTGGGGGTGCCAGATACGCAGTATTTT. The V and J genes are TRBV15 and TRBJ2-3; weak D call: TRBD2 (6 bases). V lost 3 bases to trimming and J lost 4 bases, with 20 bases between them. The CDR3 runs to 17 residues. The germline V gene encodes CDR1 LNHNV and CDR2 YYDKDF (reference sequence).

In DNA, the CDR3 is TGTGCCAGCAGTGAAGGGGACAGGAGGGACTATGAGCAGTTCTTC. This codes for CASSEGDRRDYEQFF. This chain uses TRBV9 with TRBJ2-1, with 8 bases matching TRBD1. Looked up from germline, CDR1 is SGDLS and CDR2 is YYNGEE. After removal of 5 bases from V and 8 bases from J, the junction contained 12 bases not matched to a gene. The CDR3 consists of 15 residues. The full variable domain, rest sourced from reference TRBV9 and TRBJ2-1, is DSGVTQTPKHLITATGQRVTLRCSPRSGDLSVYWYQQSLDQGLQFLIQYYNGEERAKGNILERFSAQQFPDLHSELNLSSLELGDSALYFCASSEGDRRDYEQFFGPGTRLTVL.

This clone was detected a few times. This chain connects TRBV19 to TRBJ2-6, with D possibly matching TRBD2 (5 bases). V shed 1 base and J shed 4 bases, with 17 bases lying between them. CDR3 length: 18 residues. CDR1 and CDR2 from the germline V gene are LNHDA and SQIVND (reference sequence). CDR3 region: CASSIGRVGKAGANVLTF. DNA for the CDR3: TGTGCCAGTAGTATAGGGCGGGTAGGTAAGGCCGGGGCCAACGTCCTGACTTTC. Full variable domain (missing parts from reference TRBV19 and TRBJ2-6): DGGITQSPKYLFRKEGQNVTLSCEQNLNHDAMYWYRQDPGQGLRLIYYSQIVNDFQKGDIAEGYSVSREKKESFPLTVTSAQKNPTAFYLCASSIGRVGKAGANVLTFGAGSRLTVL.

Written as DNA, the CDR3 is TGCAGCGCATACAGGGGGAACACAGATACGCAGTATTTT. Its protein product is CSAYRGNTDTQYF. The chain recombines TRBV29-1 with TRBJ2-3; TRBD1 matches 8 bases. CDR3 size: 13 residues. The junction had 5 bases not matched to a gene; V was cut back by 7 bases and J by 2 bases. Germline CDR1 is SQVTM and CDR2 is ANQGSEA.

V gene TRBV6-5 combines with J gene TRBJ1-4, with 7 bases that match TRBD1. With V trimmed by 9 bases and J by 5 bases, 3 bases remained unmatched. The length of the CDR3 is 12 residues. Looked up from germline, CDR1 is MNHEY and CDR2 is SVGAGI. The CDR3 bases are TGTGCCAGTGACAGGGAGAATGAAAAACTGTTTTTT. Protein: CASDRENEKLFF.

This clone was counted between two and nine times. CDR3 sequence reads: CSVVLAGNLNTQYF. CDR3 in DNA: TGCAGCGTTGTACTAGCGGGGAATCTAAATACGCAGTATTTT. The chain carries TRBV29-1 and TRBJ2-3, with 10 nucleotides matching TRBD2. The CDR3 covers 14 residues. Germline V lookup: CDR1 SQVTM, CDR2 ANQGSEA. V was clipped by 4 bases and J by 7 bases; unmatched bases: 8.

V usage is TRBV24-1 and J usage is TRBJ1-5, with D unresolved. Germline V gene data show CDR1 as KGHDR and CDR2 as SFDVKD. V shed 5 bases and J shed 4 bases, with 11 bases lying between them. The CDR3 covers 14 residues. The CDR3 nucleotides read TGTGCCACCAGTGGTTATGGAGAGAATCAGCCCCAGCATTTT. Residues: CATSGYGENQPQHF.

This clone showed up just a few times. The gene calls are TRBV28 and TRBJ1-5, with TRBD1 as a possible D gene (6 bases). The CDR3 totals 17 residues. The germline V gene has CDR1 MDHEN and CDR2 SYDVKM. The germline V and J ends were trimmed by 8 bases and 0 bases, with 20 bases remaining between them. The CDR3 coding sequence is TGTGCCAGCTCTGGCGCGACGGACAGCTTTAGCAATCAGCCCCAGCATTTT. Its protein product is CASSGATDSFSNQPQHF.

This chain uses TRBV12-2 with TRBJ1-5; whether TRBD1, the table's D call, matches the DNA was not checked. TRBV12-2 is tagged as a pseudogene. The CDR3 runs to 18 residues. In DNA, the CDR3 is TGTGCAAGTCGCTTGGGGCCGGACAGAAAATATAGCAATCAGCCCCAGCATTTT. Translating it yields CASRLGPDRKYSNQPQHF.

This clone was detected a few times. The chain uses TRBV4-2 and TRBJ2-7, with D uncertain. Germline CDR1 is LGHNA and CDR2 is YNFKEQ. The CDR3 sequence is 15 residues long. Trimming cost V 0 bases and J 0 bases, with 9 bases left between them. The DNA of the CDR3 is TGTGCCAGCAGCCAAGATGCGCGTCGCTCCTACGAGCAGTACTTC. Protein sequence: CASSQDARRSYEQYF.